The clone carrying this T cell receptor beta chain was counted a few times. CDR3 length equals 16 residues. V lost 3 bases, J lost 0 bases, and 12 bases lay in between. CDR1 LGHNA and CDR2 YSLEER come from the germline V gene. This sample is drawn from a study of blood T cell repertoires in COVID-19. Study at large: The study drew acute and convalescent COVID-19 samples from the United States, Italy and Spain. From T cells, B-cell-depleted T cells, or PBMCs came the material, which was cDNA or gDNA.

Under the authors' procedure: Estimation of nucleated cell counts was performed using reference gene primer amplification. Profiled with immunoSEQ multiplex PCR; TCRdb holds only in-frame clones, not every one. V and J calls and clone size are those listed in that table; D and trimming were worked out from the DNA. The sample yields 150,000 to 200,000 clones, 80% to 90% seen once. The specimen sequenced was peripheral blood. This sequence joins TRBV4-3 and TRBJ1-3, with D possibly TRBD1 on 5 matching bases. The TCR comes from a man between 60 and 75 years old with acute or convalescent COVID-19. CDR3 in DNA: TGCGCCAGCAGCCAGACTCCAGGGCTCTCTGGAAACACCATATATTTT. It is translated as CASSQTPGLSGNTIYF.